This T cell receptor (beta chain) emerged from a study of graft-versus-host responses after intestinal transplantation. Across the study: In this cohort, recipients had multivisceral, liver-intestinal, or isolated intestinal transplants. Induction with anti-thymocyte globulin, then tacrolimus and steroids for around three years, was given to all recipients. Study-wide results and caveats: Some GvH clones were seen earlier in gut or blood, suggesting intestinal origin. Individuals who had graft-donor T cell macrochimerism had allografts that showed high graft-versus-host to host-versus-graft clonal ratios.

The data were produced by immunoSEQ multiplex PCR, yet TCRdb's version contains in-frame clones alone and is incomplete. The table records 75,000 to 100,000 clones, about 93% of them present only once. J was trimmed by 0 bases and V by 6 bases; bases with no gene match: 6. The germline V gene encodes CDR1 MNHEY and CDR2 SVGAGI. The CDR3 is 15 residues long. In regard to this clone: Its specificity is not known.

The chain carries TRBV6-5 and TRBJ1-1, with 8 bases that match TRBD1. Sequenced here: PBMCs, sampled just under 460 days after intestinal transplant. This sequence was found in a human patient who received an intestinal transplant, so some T cells may come from the graft donor. The CDR3 region is CASSPGQGMNTEAFF. CDR3 DNA: TGTGCCAGCAGCCCCGGACAGGGAATGAACACTGAAGCTTTCTTT.